This record looks at one T cell receptor (beta chain) sequence and its context. This record belongs to a study of blood T cell repertoires in COVID-19. Study summary: Whether acute or convalescent, the COVID-19 samples came from the United States, Italy and Spain. T cells, B-cell-depleted T cells, or PBMCs supplied cDNA or gDNA.

Study processing details: Estimation of nucleated cell counts relied on the amplification of reference gene primers. The repertoire was sequenced with immunoSEQ multiplex PCR; TCRdb's copy has only in-frame clones and lacks some. D and trimming were read from the DNA, whereas the V and J calls and clone size are those reported in that table. This table holds 250,000 to 350,000 clones, over 75% found once. Input material: peripheral blood. The source is a woman in her forties or fifties with active or convalescent COVID-19.

The CDR3 DNA reads as TGCGCCAGCAGCCAAGATTCCACTAGCGGGAGTTACGAGCAGTACTTC. It encodes CASSQDSTSGSYEQYF. The gene calls are TRBV4-3 and TRBJ2-7, with 11 bases matching TRBD2. Trimming cost V 0 bases and J 4 bases; bases outside gene matches: 5. Germline V gene data show CDR1 as LGHNA and CDR2 as YSLEER. The CDR3 length is 16 residues.